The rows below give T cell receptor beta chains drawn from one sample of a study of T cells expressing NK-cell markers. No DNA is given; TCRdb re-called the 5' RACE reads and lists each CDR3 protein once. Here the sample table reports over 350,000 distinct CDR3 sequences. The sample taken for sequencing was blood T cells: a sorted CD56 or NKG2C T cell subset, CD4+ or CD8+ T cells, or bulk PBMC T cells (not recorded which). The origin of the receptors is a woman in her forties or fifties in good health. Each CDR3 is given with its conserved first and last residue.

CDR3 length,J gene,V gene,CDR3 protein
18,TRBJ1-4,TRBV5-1,CASSPTLIFRGANEKLFF
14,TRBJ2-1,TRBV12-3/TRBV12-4,CASRLAGGPIEQFF
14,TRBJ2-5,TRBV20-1,CSATQAGGIETQYF
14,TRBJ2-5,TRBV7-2,CASSLAASQETQYF
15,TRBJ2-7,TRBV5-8,CASSWDLGPGWEQYF
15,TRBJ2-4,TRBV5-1,CASSFGGDAKNIQYF
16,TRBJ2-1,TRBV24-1,CATSDLRAGGGGEQFF
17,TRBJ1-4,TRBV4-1,CASSQGPGTEDSEKLFF
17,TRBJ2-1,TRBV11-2,CASSLLPSSGPYNEQFF
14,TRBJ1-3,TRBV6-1,CASSDGMSGNTIYF
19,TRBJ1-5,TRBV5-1,CASSLTKGRAGDSNQPQHF
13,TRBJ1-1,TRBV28,CATPRAMNTEAFF
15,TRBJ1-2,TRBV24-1,CATSDGQGIDYGYTF
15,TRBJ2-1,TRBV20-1,CSARFGTGGFNEQFF
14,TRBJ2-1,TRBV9,CASSVGTQGNEQFF
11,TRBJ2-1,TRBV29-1,CSGGFDNEQFF
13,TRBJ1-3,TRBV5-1,CASSLETGNTIYF
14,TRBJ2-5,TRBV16,CASSDRTAQETQYF
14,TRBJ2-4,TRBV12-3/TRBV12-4,CASTTTEALNIQYF
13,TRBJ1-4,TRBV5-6,CASRKATNEKLFF
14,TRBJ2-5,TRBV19,CASRADRWQETQYF
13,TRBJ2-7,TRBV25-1,CASSELGTYEQYF
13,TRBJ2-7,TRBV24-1,CATSAGFLGEQYF
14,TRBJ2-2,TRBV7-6,CASSLGSATGELFF
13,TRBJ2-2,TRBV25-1,CASQGAPTGELFF
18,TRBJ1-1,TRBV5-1,CASSLKTEGSRAQTEAFF
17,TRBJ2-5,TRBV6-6,CASSYPRGLAGRETQYF
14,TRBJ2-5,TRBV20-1,CSASPSGQQETQYF
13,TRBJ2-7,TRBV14,CASSQDPYREQYF
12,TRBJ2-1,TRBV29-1,CSVVVVRNEQFF
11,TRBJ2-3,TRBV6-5,CASNDKDTQYF
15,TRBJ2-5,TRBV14,CASSNYRDAQEPQYF
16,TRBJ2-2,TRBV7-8,CASSLVRTGDTGELFF